The clone carrying this TCR beta chain was counted a few times. Germline V gene sequence: CDR1 MNHEY, CDR2 SVGAGI. The germline V and J ends were trimmed by 5 bases and 2 bases, with 13 bases remaining between them. The CDR3 extends over 14 amino acids. The record originates from a study of blood T cells in healthy people across ages. Using a J-beta primer mix together with a sample-barcoded 5' primer, a second PCR was run for about 6 to 12 cycles. TCRdb re-called the 5' RACE reads through MiXCR, storing one row per CDR3 protein. This table has around 1,000,000 distinct CDR3 sequences, almost 25% appearing once. These records were also assigned to another study, of T cells of mothers and their children.

The V gene is TRBV6-5, the J gene TRBJ2-7; D possibly corresponds to TRBD1 (6 bases). The TCR comes from a girl aged 2 to 9 in good health. Sequencing used blood. CDR3 in DNA: TGTGCCAGCAGTCTGGACAGCATGACCTACGAGCAGTACTTC. Its translation is CASSLDSMTYEQYF.